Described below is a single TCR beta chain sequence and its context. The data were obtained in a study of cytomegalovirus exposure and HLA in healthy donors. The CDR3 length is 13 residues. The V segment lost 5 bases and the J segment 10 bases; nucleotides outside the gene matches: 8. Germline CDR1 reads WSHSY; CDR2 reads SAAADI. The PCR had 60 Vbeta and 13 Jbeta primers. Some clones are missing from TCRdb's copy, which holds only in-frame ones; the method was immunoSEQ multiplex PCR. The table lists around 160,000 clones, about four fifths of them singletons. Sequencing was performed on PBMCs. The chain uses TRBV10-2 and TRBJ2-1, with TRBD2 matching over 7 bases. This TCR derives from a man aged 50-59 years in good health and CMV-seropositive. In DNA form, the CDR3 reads TGCGCCAGCAGTTCAACTAGCGTGGGCGAGCAGTTCTTC. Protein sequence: CASSSTSVGEQFF.